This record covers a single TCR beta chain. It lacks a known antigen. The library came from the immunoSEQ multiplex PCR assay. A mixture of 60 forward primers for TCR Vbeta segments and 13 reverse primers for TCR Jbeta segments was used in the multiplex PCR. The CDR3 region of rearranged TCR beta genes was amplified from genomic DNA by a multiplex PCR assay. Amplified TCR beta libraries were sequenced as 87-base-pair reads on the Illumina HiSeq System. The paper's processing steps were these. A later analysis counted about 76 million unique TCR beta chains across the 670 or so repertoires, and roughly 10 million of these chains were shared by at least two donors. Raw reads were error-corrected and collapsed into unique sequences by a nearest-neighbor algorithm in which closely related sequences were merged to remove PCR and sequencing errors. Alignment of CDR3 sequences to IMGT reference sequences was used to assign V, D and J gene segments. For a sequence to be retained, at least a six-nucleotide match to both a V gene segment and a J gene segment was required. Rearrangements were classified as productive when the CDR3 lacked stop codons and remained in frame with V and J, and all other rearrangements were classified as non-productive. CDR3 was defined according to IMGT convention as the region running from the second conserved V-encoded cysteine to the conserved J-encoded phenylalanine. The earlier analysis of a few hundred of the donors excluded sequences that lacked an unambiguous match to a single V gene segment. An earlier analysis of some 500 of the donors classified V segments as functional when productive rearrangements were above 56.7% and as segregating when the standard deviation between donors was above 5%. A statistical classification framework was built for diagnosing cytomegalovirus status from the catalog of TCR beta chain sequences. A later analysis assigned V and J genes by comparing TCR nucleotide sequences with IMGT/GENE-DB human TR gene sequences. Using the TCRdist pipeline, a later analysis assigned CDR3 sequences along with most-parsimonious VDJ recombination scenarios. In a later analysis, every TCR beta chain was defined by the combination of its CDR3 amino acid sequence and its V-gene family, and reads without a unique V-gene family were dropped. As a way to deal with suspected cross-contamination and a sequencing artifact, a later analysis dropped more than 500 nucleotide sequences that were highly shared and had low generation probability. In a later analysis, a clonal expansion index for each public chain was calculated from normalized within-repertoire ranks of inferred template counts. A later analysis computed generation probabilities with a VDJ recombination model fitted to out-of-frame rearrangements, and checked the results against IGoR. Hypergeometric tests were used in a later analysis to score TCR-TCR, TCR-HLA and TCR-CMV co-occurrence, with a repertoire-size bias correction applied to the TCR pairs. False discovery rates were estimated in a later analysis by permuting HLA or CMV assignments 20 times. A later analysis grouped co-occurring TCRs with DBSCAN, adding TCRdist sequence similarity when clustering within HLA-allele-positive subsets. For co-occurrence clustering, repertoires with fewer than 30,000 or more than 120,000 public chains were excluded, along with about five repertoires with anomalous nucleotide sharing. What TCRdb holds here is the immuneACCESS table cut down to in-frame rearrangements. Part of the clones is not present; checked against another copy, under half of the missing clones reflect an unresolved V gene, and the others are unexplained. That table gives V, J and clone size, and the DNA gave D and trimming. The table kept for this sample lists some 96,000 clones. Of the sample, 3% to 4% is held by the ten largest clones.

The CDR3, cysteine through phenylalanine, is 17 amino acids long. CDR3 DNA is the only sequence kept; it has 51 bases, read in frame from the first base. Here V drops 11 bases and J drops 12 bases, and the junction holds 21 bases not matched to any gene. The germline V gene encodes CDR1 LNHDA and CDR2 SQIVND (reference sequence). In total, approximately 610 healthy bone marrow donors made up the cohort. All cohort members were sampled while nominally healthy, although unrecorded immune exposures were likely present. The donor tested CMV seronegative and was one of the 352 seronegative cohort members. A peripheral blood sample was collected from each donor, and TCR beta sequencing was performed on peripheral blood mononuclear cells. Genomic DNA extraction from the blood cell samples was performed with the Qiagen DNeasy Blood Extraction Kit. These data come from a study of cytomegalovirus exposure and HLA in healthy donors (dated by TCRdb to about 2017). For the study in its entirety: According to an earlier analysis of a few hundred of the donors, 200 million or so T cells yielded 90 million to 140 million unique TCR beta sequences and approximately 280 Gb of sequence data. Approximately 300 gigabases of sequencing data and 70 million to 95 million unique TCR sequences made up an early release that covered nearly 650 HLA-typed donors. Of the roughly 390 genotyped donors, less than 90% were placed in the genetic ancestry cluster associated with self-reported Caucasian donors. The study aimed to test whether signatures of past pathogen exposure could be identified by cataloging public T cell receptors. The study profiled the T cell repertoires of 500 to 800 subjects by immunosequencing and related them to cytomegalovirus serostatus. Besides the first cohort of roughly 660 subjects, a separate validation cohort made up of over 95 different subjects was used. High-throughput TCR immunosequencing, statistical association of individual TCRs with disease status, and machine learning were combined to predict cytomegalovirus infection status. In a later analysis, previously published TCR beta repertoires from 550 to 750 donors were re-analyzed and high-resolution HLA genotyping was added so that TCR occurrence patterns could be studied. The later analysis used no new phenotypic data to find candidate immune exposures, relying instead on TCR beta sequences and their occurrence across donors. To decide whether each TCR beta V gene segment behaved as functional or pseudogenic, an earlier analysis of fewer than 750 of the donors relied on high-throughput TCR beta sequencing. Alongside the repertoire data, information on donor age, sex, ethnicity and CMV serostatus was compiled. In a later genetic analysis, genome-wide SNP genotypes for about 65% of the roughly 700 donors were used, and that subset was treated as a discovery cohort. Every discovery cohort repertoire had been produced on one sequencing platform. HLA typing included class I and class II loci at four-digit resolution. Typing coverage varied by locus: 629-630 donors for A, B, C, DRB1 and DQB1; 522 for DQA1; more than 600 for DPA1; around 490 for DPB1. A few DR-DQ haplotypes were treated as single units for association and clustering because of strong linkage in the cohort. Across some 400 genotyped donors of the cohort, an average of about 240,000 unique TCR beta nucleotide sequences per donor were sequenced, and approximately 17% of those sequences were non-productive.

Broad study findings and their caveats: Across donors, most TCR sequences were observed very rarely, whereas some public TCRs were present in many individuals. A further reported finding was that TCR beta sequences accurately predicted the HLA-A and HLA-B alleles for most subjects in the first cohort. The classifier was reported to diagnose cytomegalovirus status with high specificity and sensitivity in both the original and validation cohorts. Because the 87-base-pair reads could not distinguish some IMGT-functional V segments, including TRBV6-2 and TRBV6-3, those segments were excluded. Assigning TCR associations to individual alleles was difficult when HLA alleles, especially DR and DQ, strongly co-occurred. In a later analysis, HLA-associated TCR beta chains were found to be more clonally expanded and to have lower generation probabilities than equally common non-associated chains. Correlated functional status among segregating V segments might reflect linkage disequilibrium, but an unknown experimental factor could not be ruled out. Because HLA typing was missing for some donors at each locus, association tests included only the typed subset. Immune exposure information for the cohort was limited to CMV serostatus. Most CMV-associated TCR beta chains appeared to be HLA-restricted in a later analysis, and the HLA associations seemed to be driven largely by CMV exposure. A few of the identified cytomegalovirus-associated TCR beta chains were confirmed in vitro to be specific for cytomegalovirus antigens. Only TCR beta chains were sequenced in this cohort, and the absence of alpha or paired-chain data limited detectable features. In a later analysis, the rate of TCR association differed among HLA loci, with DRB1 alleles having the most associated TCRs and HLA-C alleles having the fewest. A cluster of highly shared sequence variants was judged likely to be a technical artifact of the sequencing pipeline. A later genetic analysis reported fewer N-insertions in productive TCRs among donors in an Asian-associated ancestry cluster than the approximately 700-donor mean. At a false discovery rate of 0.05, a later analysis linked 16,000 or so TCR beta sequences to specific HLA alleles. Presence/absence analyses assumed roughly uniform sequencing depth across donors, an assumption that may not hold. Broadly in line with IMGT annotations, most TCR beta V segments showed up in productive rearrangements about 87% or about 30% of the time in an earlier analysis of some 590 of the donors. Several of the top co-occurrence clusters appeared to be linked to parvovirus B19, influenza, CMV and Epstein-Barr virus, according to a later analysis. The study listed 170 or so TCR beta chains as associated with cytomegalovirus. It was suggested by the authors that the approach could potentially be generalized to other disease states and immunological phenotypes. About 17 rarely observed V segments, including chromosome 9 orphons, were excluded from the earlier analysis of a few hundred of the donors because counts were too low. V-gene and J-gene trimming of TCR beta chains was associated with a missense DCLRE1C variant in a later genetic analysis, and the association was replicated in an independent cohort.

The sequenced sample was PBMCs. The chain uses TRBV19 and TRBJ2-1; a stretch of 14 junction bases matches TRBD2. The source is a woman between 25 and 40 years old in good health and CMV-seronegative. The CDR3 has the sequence CASLGGLAGARREGQFF. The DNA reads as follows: TGTGCCTCTCTTGGGGGACTAGCGGGAGCCCGGCGGGAAGGGCAGTTCTTC.